The 23 T cell receptor beta chains reported below all come from one sample, sequenced in a study of metastatic and nonmetastatic thyroid tumors. Thyroid surgery was performed in patients who had received no treatment beforehand. TCRdb re-called the PCR reads through MiXCR. The sample includes about 19,000 clones, about 33% seen only once; the top ten take 8% to 10%. The sequencing sample was made of tumor tissue. These receptors were collected from a male donor with papillary thyroid cancer or a benign thyroid nodule (not recorded which). Some clones in this sample may be carry-over from other donors' samples.

V and J are TRBV3-1 and TRBJ2-2, with D unresolved. The CDR3 has 13 residues. Germline CDR1 and CDR2: LGHDT and YNNKEL (reference sequence). With 3 bases removed from V and 2 bases from J, the gap between germline ends came to 4 bases. The CDR3 nucleotides read TGTGCCAGCAGCCAGGACAACACCGGGGAGCTGTTTTTT. This translates into CASSQDNTGELFF. The full variable domain, completed using reference TRBV3-1 and TRBJ2-2, is DTAVSQTPKYLVTQMGNDKSIKCEQNLGHDTMYWYKQDSKKFLKIMFSYNNKELIINETVPNRFSPKSPDKAHLNLHINSLELGDSAVYFCASSQDNTGELFFGEGSRLTVL.

The chain joins TRBV15 to TRBJ1-6, with a possible D match to TRBD1 (5 bases). The germline V gene encodes CDR1 LNHNV and CDR2 YYDKDF (reference sequence). The CDR3 contains 20 residues. Trimming removed 1 base at V and 6 bases at J, with 25 bases between. CDR3 coding DNA: TGTGCCACCAGCAGAGGGAACCTCTATAACCCTAAGAGGGGTAATTCACCCCTCCACTTT. Translating gives CATSRGNLYNPKRGNSPLHF.

The chain combines TRBV18 with TRBJ1-2; D ambiguous. The CDR3 totals 13 residues. Germline loops: CDR1 KGHSH, CDR2 LQKENI. Trimming stripped 4 bases from V and 2 bases from J, with 8 bases between. CDR3 sequence reads: CASSQGSNYGYTF. CDR3 nucleotide sequence: TGTGCCAGCTCACAGGGCTCGAACTATGGCTACACCTTC.

In its sample, this clone is medium-sized. This chain connects TRBV20-1 to TRBJ1-2; TRBD1 agrees at 8 bases. Germline CDR1 reads DFQATT; CDR2 reads SNEGSKA (reference sequence). This CDR3 is 17 amino acids long. J was trimmed by 3 bases and V by 4 bases; bases with no gene match: 16. The CDR3 region is CSANPLVGQGDYYGYTF. Here the CDR3 DNA reads TGCAGTGCTAACCCACTCGTAGGACAGGGTGATTACTATGGCTACACCTTC.

This clone was counted a few times. The chain couples TRBV24-1 to TRBJ2-2; a possible D gene is TRBD1 (7 bases). CDR3 size: 14 residues. Germline values: CDR1 KGHDR, CDR2 SFDVKD. V lost 7 bases to trimming and J lost 5 bases, with 13 bases between them. The CDR3 nucleotides read TGTGCCACCAGAGACAGGGAGGAAACCGGGGAGCTGTTTTTT. This translates into CATRDREETGELFF.

The sample holds many counts of this clone. One junction end does not reproduce the germline sequence, and a read error may be involved. The chain combines TRBV20-1 with TRBJ1-5, with no clear D. Germline loops: CDR1 DFQATT, CDR2 SNEGSKA (reference sequence). The CDR3 is made up of 8 amino acids. CDR3 in amino acids: CSAEHSNF. The DNA of the CDR3 is TGCAGTGCTGAACACAGCAATTTT.

The chain links TRBV20-1 to TRBJ2-7; D ambiguous. The V end lost 6 bases, the J end lost 5 bases, and 26 bases lay between the germline ends. From germline, CDR1 is DFQATT and CDR2 SNEGSKA (reference sequence). This CDR3 has 16 amino acids. CDR3 DNA sequence: TGCAGTGCCCTTTCCCTGAAAAGAGTTGATGGCAACGAGCAGTACTTC. Amino acid sequence: CSALSLKRVDGNEQYF.

In regard to this clone: An end of the junction differs from the germline gene, which may be a read error. The chain links TRBV6-1 to TRBJ2-7, with 8 bases identical to TRBD1. The CDR3 contains 14 residues. CDR1 is MNHNS, CDR2 SASEGT, per germline. CDR3 sequence (DNA): TGTGCCAGCACGAGGGCAGGGGGCTCCTACGGGCAGTACTTC. It is translated as CASTRAGGSYGQYF.

The CDR3 DNA sequence: TGTGCCAGCAGCCCTGGACTAGCCCGCTACGAGCAGTACTTC. Protein: CASSPGLARYEQYF. This rearrangement joins TRBV7-2 to TRBJ2-7; 8 nucleotides agree with TRBD2. This CDR3 comprises 14 residues. The V and J ends lost 5 bases and 3 bases, in that order; junction bases with no gene match: 6. Germline lookup yields CDR1 SGHTA and CDR2 FQGNSA.

The J gene is TRBJ1-5, the V gene TRBV20-1; possibly TRBD1 for D (6 bases). Deletions cut 0 bases from V and 3 bases from J, with 24 bases between. The CDR3 spans 19 residues. Germline V gene sequence: CDR1 DFQATT, CDR2 SNEGSKA (reference sequence). This chain's CDR3 is CSARDGRQAIVGPNQPQHF. Here the CDR3 DNA reads TGCAGTGCTAGAGATGGGAGACAGGCCATCGTTGGGCCCAATCAGCCCCAGCATTTT.

The chain uses TRBV20-1 and TRBJ2-7, with a possible D match to TRBD2 (6 bases). The germline gives CDR1 DFQATT, CDR2 SNEGSKA (reference sequence). V was shortened by 3 bases and J by 6 bases, with 21 bases between the two germline ends. The CDR3 has 15 residues. The CDR3 is CSASARGISTFEQYF. In DNA form, the CDR3 reads TGCAGTGCTAGCGCTCGGGGGATCTCCACTTTCGAGCAGTACTTC.

This clone is deemed medium-sized. The chain has TRBV20-1 and TRBJ1-5; possible D gene TRBD1, 6 bases. The CDR3 totals 15 residues. Trimming removed 6 bases from V and 4 bases from J, with 19 bases in between. CDR1 is DFQATT and CDR2 is SNEGSKA in the germline V gene (reference sequence). The CDR3 coding sequence is TGCAGTGCGAAGAGGGGGGGCTCTCCGAATCAGCCCCAGCATTTT. Its translation: CSAKRGGSPNQPQHF.

This clone was picked up many times. A single base separates this from a much larger clone, so it may be a read error. Different DNA sequences within this sample yield the same CDR3. This chain joins TRBV27 and TRBJ2-7; D might be TRBD1 or TRBD2, each matching 5 bases. The CDR3 is 16 residues long. Germline V gene data show CDR1 as MNHEY and CDR2 as SMNVEV (reference sequence). V lost 6 bases, J lost 3 bases, and 21 bases lay in between. The CDR3: CASRDMSAGTYYEQYF. The CDR3 DNA is TGTGCCAGCAGAGATATGTCGGCCGGGACCTACTACGAGCAGTACTTC.

By share of the sample, this clone is medium-sized. The rearrangement joins TRBV6-1 to TRBJ1-5; 9 bases align to TRBD1. This CDR3 comprises 16 residues. Germline V gives CDR1 MNHNS, CDR2 SASEGT. The V gene end was trimmed by 5 bases and the J gene end by 1 base; junction bases not matched to a gene: 6. The CDR3 bases are TGTGCCAGCAGTACTGCCGGGACAGGGAGCAATCAGCCCCAGCATTTT. This encodes CASSTAGTGSNQPQHF.

This clone turned up a few times. The junction differs from germline at one of its ends, possibly a read error. The chain combines TRBV19 with TRBJ1-2; D remains unclear. This CDR3 comprises 13 residues. The germline V gene encodes CDR1 LNHDA and CDR2 SQIVND (reference sequence). CDR3 region: CASSIDPTYSYTF. In nucleotides, the CDR3 is TGTGCCAGTAGTATAGATCCAACCTATAGCTACACCTTC.

The table lists this clone with a few counts. Being one base from a much bigger clone, this may be a read error. The CDR3 DNA reads as TGTGCCAGCAGTACCTACGGGGGCGGGCAGACCCAGTACTTC. Protein sequence: CASSTYGGGQTQYF. This chain links TRBV2 with TRBJ2-5; D possibly matches TRBD1 or TRBD2 (6 bases each). Germline lookup yields CDR1 SNHLY and CDR2 FYNNEI. V lost 5 bases and J 6 bases, leaving 16 bases between the germline ends. The length of the CDR3 is 14 residues.

The chain couples TRBV27 to TRBJ2-3; 8 bases match TRBD2. CDR3 length: 14 residues. Trimming took 7 bases from V and 2 from J; bases not matched to a gene: 5. In germline, CDR1 is MNHEY, CDR2 SMNVEV (reference sequence). CDR3 loop: CASTTSGNTDTQYF. The CDR3 DNA is TGTGCCAGCACTACTAGCGGAAACACAGATACGCAGTATTTT.

This chain links TRBV20-1 with TRBJ1-5; the D is unclear. The germline CDR1 and CDR2 sequences are DFQATT and SNEGSKA (reference sequence). The V and J ends lost 4 bases and 5 bases respectively, with 9 bases between them. The length of the CDR3 is 12 residues. The chain's CDR3 is CSATRGDQPQHF. The CDR3 DNA is TGCAGTGCTACTCGGGGAGATCAGCCCCAGCATTTT.

This clone was counted between two and nine times. CDR3 loop: CASSTDRQVIYGYTF. CDR3 in DNA: TGTGCCAGTAGTACGGACAGACAAGTGATTTATGGCTACACCTTC. This chain connects TRBV19 to TRBJ1-2; D possibly corresponds to TRBD1 (6 bases). Germline lookup yields CDR1 LNHDA and CDR2 SQIVND (reference sequence). CDR3 length equals 15 residues. V was pared by 4 bases and J by 5 bases, with 17 bases between. The whole variable domain, remainder taken from reference TRBV19 and TRBJ1-2, is DGGITQSPKYLFRKEGQNVTLSCEQNLNHDAMYWYRQDPGQGLRLIYYSQIVNDFQKGDIAEGYSVSREKKESFPLTVTSAQKNPTAFYLCASSTDRQVIYGYTFGSGTRLTVV.

The V call is TRBV11-2, the J call TRBJ1-2; D possibly corresponds to TRBD1 (6 bases). The V and J ends lost 4 bases and 4 bases respectively, with 13 bases between them. Germline V lookup: CDR1 SGHAT, CDR2 FQNNGV. CDR3 size: 14 residues. The CDR3 coding sequence is TGTGCCAGCAGCTCAGACAGGTCCCGCTATGGCTACACCTTC. This sequence encodes CASSSDRSRYGYTF.

Here the CDR3 reads CASSLGTGVAGANVLTF. The CDR3 nucleotides are TGCGCCAGCAGCTTGGGGACAGGGGTCGCTGGGGCCAACGTCCTGACTTTC. The V and J genes are TRBV5-1 and TRBJ2-6, with TRBD1 identical over 9 bases. This CDR3 region has 17 residues. V was clipped by 0 bases and J by 2 bases; unmatched bases: 3. Germline V gene data show CDR1 as SGHRS and CDR2 as YFSETQ. The variable domain in full, with the rest retrieved from reference TRBV5-1 and TRBJ2-6, is KAGVTQTPRYLIKTRGQQVTLSCSPISGHRSVSWYQQTPGQGLQFLFEYFSETQRNKGNFPGRFSGRQFSNSRSEMNVSTLELGDSALYLCASSLGTGVAGANVLTFGAGSRLTVL.

The V call is TRBV19, the J call TRBJ2-2; TRBD2 matches 10 bases. The CDR3 covers 14 residues. CDR1 and CDR2 from the germline V gene are LNHDA and SQIVND (reference sequence). Unmatched junction bases numbered 3, after V lost 8 bases and J lost 3 bases. The CDR3 sequence: CASALAGDTGELFF. The CDR3 region has the DNA TGTGCCAGTGCCCTAGCGGGGGACACCGGGGAGCTGTTTTTT.

This chain joins TRBV12-3 or TRBV12-4 and TRBJ2-7; 9 bases map to TRBD1. The CDR3 spans 14 residues. With V trimmed by 6 bases and J by 4 bases, 7 bases remained unmatched. The DNA of the CDR3 is TGTGCCAGCAGCCCCGGGACAGGGTTGTACGAGCAGTACTTC. Amino acid sequence: CASSPGTGLYEQYF.